The sequence of this TCR beta chain was determined in a study of cytomegalovirus exposure and HLA in healthy donors. Study-wide results and caveats: When analyzed later, a missense DCLRE1C variant was found to be linked to TCR beta V- and J-gene trimming. Cytomegalovirus-associated TCR beta chains were listed, numbering 150 to 200. Data from an earlier analysis indicated that most TCR beta V segments were productive either about 87% or about 30% of the time.

The CDR3 totals 14 residues. V lost 8 bases to trimming and J lost 0 bases, with 8 bases between them. Per germline, CDR1 MDHEN and CDR2 SYDVKM. Note on this clone: No antigen is known for it.

PCR employed 60 Vbeta and 13 Jbeta primers. Measured with immunoSEQ multiplex PCR; TCRdb has only the in-frame clones, and not every one. The data contain roughly 80,000 clones, 80% to 90% of them singletons. The TCR sequence derives from a woman under 40 in good health and CMV-seronegative. Sequenced material: PBMCs. The gene calls are TRBV28 and TRBJ2-6; D is undetermined. The DNA of the CDR3 is TGTGCCAGCTGCGGCAACTCTGGGGCCAACGTCCTGACTTTC. Its translation is CASCGNSGANVLTF.